The clone carrying this T cell receptor beta chain was recorded at least ten times. It was RNA transcripts that yielded the amplified TCR beta CDR3 regions. The HTBI primer set was used in a first-round RT-PCR of the TCR CDR3. MiXCR was run by TCRdb on the multiplex PCR reads, yielding one entry per CDR3 protein. The sample comprises a few hundred thousand distinct CDR3 sequences, approximately 15% of which are singletons, and more than 3% rests with the top ten. This record belongs to a study of T cells in Graves' hyperthyroidism and ophthalmopathy. Germline V CDR1 and CDR2: LGHDT, YNNKEL (reference sequence). This CDR3 is built from 16 residues. Losses at the gene ends were 0 bases for V and 4 bases for J; bases not matched to a gene: 5. Investigators excluded patients with uncontrolled infection, other autoimmune disease, pregnancy or lactation.

The sample comprised blood. The TCR was taken from a woman aged 40 to 49 with Graves' ophthalmopathy. This chain uses TRBV3-1 with TRBJ2-5; 10 bases are shared with TRBD2. The DNA of the CDR3 is TGTGCCAGCAGCCAAGACAGCCTAGCGGGGGTAGAGACCCAGTACTTC. Protein sequence: CASSQDSLAGVETQYF.